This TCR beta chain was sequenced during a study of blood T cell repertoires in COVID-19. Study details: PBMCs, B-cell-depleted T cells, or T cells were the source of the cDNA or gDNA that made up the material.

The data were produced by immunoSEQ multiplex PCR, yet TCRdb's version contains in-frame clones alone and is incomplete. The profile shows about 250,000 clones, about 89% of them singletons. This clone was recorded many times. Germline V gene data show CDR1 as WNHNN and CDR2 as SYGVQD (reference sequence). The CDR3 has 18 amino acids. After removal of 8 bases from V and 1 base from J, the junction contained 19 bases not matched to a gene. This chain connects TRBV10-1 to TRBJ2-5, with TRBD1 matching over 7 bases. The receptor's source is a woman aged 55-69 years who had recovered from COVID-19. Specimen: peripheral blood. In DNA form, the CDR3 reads TGCGCCAGCGGGAAGCCGGGACAGCTACTGACTCCCCAAGAGACCCAGTACTTC. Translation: CASGKPGQLLTPQETQYF.